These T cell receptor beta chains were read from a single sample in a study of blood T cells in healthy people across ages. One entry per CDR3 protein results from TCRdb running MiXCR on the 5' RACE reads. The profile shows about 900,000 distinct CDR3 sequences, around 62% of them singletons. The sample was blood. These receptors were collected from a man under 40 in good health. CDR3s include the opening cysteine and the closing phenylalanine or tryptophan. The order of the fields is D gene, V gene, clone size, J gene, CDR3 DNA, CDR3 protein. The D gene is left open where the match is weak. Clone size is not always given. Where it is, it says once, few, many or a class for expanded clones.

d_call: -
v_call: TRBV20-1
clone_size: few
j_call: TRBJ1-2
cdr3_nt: TGCAGTGCTAGAGATAATCGCGGGGGCTGGGGTGGCTACACCTTC
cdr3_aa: CSARDNRGGWGGYTF

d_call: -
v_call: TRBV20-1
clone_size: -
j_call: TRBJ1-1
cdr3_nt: TGCAGTGCTAGACCCACGAGGGGCTTGAACACTGAAGCTTTCTTT
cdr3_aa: CSARPTRGLNTEAFF

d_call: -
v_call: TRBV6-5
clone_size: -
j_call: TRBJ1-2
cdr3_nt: TGTGCCAGCACCGCAAGGGGCTTCAACTATGGCTACACCTTC
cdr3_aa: CASTARGFNYGYTF

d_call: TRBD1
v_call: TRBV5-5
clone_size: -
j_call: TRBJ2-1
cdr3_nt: TGTGCCAGCAGCTCGGGACAGTTCAACTACAATGAGCAGTTCTTC
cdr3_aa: CASSSGQFNYNEQFF

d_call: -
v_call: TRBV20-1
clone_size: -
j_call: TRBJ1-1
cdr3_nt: TGCAGGTTAGCACAGGGGAACACTGAAGCTTTCTTT
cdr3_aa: CRLAQGNTEAFF

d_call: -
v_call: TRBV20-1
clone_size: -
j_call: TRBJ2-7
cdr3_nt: TGCAGTGCCGTCATACCCGAGTCTGGGGCCCAGTACTTC
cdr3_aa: CSAVIPESGAQYF

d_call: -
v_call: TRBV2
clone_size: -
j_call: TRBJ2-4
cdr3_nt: TGTGCCAGCAGGGTCGGACACATTCAGTACTTC
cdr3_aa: CASRVGHIQYF

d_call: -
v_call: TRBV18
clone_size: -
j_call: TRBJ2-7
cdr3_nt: TGTGCCAGCTCACCACCGGCAGACCCCTACGAGCAGTACTTC
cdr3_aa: CASSPPADPYEQYF

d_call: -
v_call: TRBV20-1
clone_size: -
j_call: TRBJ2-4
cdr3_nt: TGCAGTGCTCCTGTCCTGGAACTTGGAGGGGACATTCAGTACTTC
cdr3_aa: CSAPVLELGGDIQYF

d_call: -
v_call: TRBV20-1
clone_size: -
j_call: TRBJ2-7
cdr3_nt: TGCAGTGCGATCGGGACAAGGGGTATCCACGAGCAGTACTTC
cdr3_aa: CSAIGTRGIHEQYF

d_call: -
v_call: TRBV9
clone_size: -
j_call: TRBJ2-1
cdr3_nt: TGTGCCAGCAGCGTAGGTTGGAATGAGCAGTTCTTC
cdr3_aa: CASSVGWNEQFF

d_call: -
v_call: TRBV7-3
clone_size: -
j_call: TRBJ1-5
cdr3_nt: TGTGCCAGCAGCTTATCCGTACGGCAGCCCCAGCATTTT
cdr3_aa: CASSLSVRQPQHF

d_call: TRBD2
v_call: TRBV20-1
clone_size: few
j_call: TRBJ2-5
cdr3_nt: TGCAGTGCTAGAGTAAGGCTAGCGGGAGGGACCCAGTACTTC
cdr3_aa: CSARVRLAGGTQYF

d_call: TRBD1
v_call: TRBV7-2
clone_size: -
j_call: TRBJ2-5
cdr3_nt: TGTGCCAGCAGCGGACCGGGACAGGGTTTAGAGACCCAGTACTTC
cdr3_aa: CASSGPGQGLETQYF

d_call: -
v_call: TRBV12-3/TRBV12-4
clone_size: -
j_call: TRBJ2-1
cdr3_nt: TGTGCCAGCAGTACAGTAAACTACAATGAGCAGTTCTTC
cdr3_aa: CASSTVNYNEQFF

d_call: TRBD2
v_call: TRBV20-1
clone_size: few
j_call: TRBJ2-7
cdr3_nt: TGCAGTGTCGGGAGGCCCGCGACGGGCGAGCAGTACTTC
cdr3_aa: CSVGRPATGEQYF

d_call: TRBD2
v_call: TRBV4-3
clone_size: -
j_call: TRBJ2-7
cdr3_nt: TGCGCCAGCAGCCAAGATAGGCTAGCGGGGGGCCGCTCCTACGAGCAGTACTTC
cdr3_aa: CASSQDRLAGGRSYEQYF

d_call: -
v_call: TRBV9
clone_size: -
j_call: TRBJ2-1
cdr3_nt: TGTGCCAGCAGCGAGGCGGGACAGTACCCAAATGAGCAGTTCTTC
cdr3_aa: CASSEAGQYPNEQFF

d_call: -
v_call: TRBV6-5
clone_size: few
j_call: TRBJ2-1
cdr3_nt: TGTGCCAGCAGTTACTCGAACGTCATGTTCTCCTACAATGAGCAGTTCTTC
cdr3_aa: CASSYSNVMFSYNEQFF

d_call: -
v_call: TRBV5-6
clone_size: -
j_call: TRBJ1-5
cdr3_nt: TGTGCCAGCAGCTTGCGGTCACATAGCAATCAGCCCCAGCATTTT
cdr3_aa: CASSLRSHSNQPQHF

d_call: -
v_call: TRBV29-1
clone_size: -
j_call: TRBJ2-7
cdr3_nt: TGCAGCGTCGGCGAGACTAGTGGGGTCTCCTACGAGCAGTACTTC
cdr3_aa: CSVGETSGVSYEQYF

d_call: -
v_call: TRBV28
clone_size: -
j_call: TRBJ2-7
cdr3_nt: TGTGCCAGCAGGTACTACGAGCAGTACTTC
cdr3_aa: CASRYYEQYF

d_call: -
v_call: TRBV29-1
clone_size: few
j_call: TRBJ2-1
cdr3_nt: TGCAGCGTGGCCGCCCCGGTGTTTAATGAGCAGTTCTTC
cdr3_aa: CSVAAPVFNEQFF

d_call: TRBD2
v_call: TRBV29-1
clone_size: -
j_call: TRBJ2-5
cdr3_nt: TGCAGCGTAAAGACTAGCGGATCGGAGACCCAGTACTTC
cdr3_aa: CSVKTSGSETQYF

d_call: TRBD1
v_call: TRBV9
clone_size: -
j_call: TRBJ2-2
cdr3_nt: TGTGCCAGCAGCGAAGTCAGGGGGCGTGACGGGGAGCTGTTTTTT
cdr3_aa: CASSEVRGRDGELFF

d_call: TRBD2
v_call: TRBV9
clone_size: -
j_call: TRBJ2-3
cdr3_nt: TGTGCCAGCAGCTCTCTTCGGCGGGGGGGCCGTCGAGGCACAGATACGCAGTATTTT
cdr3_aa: CASSSLRRGGRRGTDTQYF

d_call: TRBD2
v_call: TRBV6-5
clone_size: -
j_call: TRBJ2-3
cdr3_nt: TGTGCCAGCAGTTACGGGAGCGGGGTGAACGGGGATACGCAGTATTTT
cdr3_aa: CASSYGSGVNGDTQYF

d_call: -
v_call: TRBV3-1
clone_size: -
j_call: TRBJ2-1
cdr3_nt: TGTGCCTGCAGCCAAGATGTAGGCTACAATGAGCAGTTCTTC
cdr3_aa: CACSQDVGYNEQFF